The source of this T cell receptor (beta chain) is a study of T cells in localized non-small cell lung cancer. This CDR3 contains 12 residues. CDR1 and CDR2 (germline): SGHAT, FQNNGV. The V gene lost 1 base and the J gene lost 4 bases, with 4 bases spanning the gap. Study results and caveats: Uninvolved adjacent lung had the highest recorded T cell clonality, with tumor below it. In the blood, greater T cell density corresponded to longer overall survival. A single tumor region was sequenced, leaving heterogeneity possible.

This clone was seen only once. Its cognate antigen is unknown. Libraries were prepared by immunoSEQ multiplex PCR; TCRdb keeps only in-frame clonotypes and omits some of them. The sample has 15,000 to 20,000 clones; 90% are singletons. This specimen consisted of peripheral blood mononuclear cells, obtained before any cancer treatment. The clonotype comes from a woman between 35 and 70 years old with stage III lung adenocarcinoma. V usage is TRBV11-2 and J usage is TRBJ1-1; no reliable D call. CDR3 in amino acids: CASSLGVTEAFF. The CDR3 DNA reads TGTGCCAGCAGCTTAGGGGTCACTGAAGCTTTCTTT.